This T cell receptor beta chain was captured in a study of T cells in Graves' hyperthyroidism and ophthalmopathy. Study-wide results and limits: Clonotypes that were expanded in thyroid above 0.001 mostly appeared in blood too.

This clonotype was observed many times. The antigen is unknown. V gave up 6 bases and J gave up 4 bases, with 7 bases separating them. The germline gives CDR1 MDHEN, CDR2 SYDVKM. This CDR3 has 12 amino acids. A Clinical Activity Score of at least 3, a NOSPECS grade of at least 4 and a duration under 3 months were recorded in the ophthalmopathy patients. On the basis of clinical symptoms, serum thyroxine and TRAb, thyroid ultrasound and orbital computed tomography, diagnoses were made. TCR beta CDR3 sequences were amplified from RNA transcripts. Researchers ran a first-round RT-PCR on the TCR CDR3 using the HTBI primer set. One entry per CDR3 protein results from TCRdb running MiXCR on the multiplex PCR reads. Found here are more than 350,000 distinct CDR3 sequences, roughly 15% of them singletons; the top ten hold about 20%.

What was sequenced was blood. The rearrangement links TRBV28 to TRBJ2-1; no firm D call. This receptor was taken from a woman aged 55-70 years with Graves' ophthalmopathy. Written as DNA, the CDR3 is TGTGCCAGCAGCTTTGCGTACAATGAGCAGTTCTTC. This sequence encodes CASSFAYNEQFF.